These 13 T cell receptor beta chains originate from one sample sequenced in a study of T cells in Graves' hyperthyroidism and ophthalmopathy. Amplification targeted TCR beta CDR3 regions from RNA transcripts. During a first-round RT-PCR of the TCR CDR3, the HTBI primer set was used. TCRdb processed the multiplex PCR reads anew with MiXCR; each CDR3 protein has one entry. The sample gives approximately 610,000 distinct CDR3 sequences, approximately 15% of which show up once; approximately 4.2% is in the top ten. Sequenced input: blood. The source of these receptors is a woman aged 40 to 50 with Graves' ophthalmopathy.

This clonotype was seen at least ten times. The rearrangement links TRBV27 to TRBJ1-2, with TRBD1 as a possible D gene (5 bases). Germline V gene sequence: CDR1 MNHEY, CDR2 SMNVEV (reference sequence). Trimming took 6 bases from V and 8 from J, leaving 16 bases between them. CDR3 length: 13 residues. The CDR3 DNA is TGTGCCAGCAGGGACGTTTCAAGGGGAGGCTACACCTTC. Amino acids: CASRDVSRGGYTF.

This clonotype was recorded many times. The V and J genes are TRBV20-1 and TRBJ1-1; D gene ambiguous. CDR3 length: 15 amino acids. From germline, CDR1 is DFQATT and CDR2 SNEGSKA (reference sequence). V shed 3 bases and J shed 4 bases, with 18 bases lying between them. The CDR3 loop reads CSASIPGTTSTEAFF. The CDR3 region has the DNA TGCAGTGCTAGTATTCCGGGAACGACGAGCACTGAAGCTTTCTTT.

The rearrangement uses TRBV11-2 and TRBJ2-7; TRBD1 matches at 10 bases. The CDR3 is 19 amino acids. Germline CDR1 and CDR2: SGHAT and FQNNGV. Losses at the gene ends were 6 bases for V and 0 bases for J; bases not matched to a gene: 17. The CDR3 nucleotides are TGTGCCAGCAGGGGCGGACAGGGGGAATTGTGGGATGACTCCTACGAGCAGTACTTC. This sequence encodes CASRGGQGELWDDSYEQYF. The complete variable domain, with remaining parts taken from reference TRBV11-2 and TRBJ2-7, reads EAGVAQSPRYKIIEKRQSVAFWCNPISGHATLYWYQQILGQGPKLLIQFQNNGVVDDSQLPKDRFSAERLKGVDSTLKIQPAKLEDSAVYLCASRGGQGELWDDSYEQYFGPGTRLTVT.

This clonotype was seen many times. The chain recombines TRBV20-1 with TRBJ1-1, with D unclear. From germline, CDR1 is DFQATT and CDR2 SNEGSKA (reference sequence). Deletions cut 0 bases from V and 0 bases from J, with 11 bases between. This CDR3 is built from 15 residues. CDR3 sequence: CSAREPLTMNTEAFF. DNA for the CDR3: TGCAGTGCTAGAGAGCCTCTCACCATGAACACTGAAGCTTTCTTT.

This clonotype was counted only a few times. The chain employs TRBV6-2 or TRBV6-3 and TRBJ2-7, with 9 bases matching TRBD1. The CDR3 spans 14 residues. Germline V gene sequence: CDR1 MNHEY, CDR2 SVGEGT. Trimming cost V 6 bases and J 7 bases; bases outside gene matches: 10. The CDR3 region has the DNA TGTGCCAGCAGCACCACAGGGGGCCCCGGTGAGCAGTACTTC. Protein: CASSTTGGPGEQYF.

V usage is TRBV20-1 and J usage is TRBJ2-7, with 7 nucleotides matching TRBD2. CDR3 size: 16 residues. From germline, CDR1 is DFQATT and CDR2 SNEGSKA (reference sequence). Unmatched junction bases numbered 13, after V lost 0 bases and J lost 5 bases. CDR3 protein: CSARDPGGTPVHEQYF. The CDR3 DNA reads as TGCAGTGCTAGAGATCCGGGAGGCACACCCGTCCACGAGCAGTACTTC.

The CDR3 spells CASSLPQGVETQYF. The CDR3 DNA reads as TGTGCCAGCTCACTCCCACAGGGGGTGGAGACCCAGTACTTC. This sequence joins TRBV18 and TRBJ2-5; 8 bases map to TRBD1. Germline CDR1 reads KGHSH; CDR2 reads LQKENI. This CDR3 contains 14 residues. The trim removed 4 bases at V and 5 bases at J, leaving 6 bases unmatched.

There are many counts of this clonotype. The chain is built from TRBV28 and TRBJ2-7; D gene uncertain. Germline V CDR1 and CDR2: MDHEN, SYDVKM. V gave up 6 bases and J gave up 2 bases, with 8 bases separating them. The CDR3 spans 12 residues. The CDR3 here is CASSSQPYEQYF. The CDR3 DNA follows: TGTGCCAGCAGCTCTCAGCCCTACGAGCAGTACTTC. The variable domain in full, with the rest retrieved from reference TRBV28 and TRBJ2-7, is DVKVTQSSRYLVKRTGEKVFLECVQDMDHENMFWYRQDPGLGLRLIYFSYDVKMKEKGDIPEGYSVSREKKERFSLILESASTNQTSMYLCASSSQPYEQYFGPGTRLTVT.

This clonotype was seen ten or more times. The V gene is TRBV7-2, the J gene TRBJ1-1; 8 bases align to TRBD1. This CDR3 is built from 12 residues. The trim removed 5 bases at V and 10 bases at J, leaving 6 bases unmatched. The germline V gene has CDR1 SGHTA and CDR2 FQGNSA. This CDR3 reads CASSINRGGAFF. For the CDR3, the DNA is TGTGCCAGCAGCATAAACAGGGGGGGAGCTTTCTTT.

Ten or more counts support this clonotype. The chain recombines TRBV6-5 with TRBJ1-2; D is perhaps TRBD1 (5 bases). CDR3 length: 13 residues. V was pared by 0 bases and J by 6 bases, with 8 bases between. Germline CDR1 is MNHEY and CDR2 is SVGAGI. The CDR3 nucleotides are TGTGCCAGCAGTTACTCGCAAGGGGATGGCTACACCTTC. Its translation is CASSYSQGDGYTF.

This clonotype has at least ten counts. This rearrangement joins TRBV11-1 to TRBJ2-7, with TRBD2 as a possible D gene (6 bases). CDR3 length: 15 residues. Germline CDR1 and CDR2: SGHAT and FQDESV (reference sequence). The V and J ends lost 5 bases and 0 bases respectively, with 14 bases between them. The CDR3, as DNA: TGTGCCAGCAGCGAAAAGGCGGGGAGCTCCTACGAGCAGTACTTC. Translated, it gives CASSEKAGSSYEQYF.

The CDR3 reads CASSFGTGAREQYF. The DNA for the CDR3 is TGTGCCAGCAGTTTTGGGACAGGGGCGCGTGAGCAGTACTTC. The rearrangement joins TRBV12-3 or TRBV12-4 to TRBJ2-7; 10 nucleotides line up with TRBD1. The V segment lost 3 bases and the J segment 7 bases; nucleotides outside the gene matches: 6. CDR3 size: 14 residues.

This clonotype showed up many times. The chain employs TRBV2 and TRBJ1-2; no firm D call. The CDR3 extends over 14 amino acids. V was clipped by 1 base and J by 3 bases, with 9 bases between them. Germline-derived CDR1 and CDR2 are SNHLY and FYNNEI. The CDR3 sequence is CASSEGRHDYGYTF. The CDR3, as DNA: TGTGCCAGCAGTGAAGGGAGGCATGACTATGGCTACACCTTC.